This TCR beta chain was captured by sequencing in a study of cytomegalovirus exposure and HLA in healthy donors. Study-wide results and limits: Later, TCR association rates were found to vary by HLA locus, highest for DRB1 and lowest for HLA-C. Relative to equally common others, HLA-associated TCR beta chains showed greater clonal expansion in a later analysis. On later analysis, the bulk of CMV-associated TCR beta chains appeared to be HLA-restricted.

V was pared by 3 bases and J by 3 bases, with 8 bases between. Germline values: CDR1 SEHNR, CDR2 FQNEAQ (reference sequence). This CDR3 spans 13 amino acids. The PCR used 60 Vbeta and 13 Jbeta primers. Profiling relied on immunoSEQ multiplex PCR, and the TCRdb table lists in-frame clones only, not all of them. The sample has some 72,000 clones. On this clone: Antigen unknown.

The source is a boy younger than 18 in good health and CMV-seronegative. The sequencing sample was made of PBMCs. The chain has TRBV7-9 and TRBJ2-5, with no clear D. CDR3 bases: TGTGCCAGCAGCTTGGCCCAAGAAGAGACCCAGTACTTC. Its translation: CASSLAQEETQYF.